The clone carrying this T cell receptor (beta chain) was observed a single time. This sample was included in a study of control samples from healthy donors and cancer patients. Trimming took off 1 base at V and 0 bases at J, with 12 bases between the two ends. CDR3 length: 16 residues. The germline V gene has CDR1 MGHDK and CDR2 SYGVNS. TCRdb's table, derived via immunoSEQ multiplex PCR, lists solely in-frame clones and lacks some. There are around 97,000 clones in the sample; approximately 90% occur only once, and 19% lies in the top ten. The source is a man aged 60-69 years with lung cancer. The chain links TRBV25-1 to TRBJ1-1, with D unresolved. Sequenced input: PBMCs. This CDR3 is CASSESGRLMNTEAFF. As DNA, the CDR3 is TGTGCCAGCAGTGAATCTGGGAGACTGATGAACACTGAAGCTTTCTTT.